The 17 T cell receptor beta chains reported below all come from one sample, sequenced in a study of cytomegalovirus exposure and HLA in healthy donors. The PCR made use of 60 Vbeta and 13 Jbeta primers. Sequencing was performed with immunoSEQ multiplex PCR; in TCRdb, only in-frame clones are kept and a portion is missing. The table shows fewer than 150,000 clones, with 78% occurring only once. The specimen was PBMCs. The source of these receptors is a male donor in good health and CMV-seronegative.

This chain links TRBV6-1 with TRBJ2-3, with TRBD2 identical over 9 bases. The CDR3 sequence is 18 residues long. The germline V gene has CDR1 MNHNS and CDR2 SASEGT. Trimming cost V 1 base and J 9 bases; bases outside gene matches: 17. In nucleotides, the CDR3 is TGTGCCAGCAGTGAAGTCTCCTGGGGCGGGGGGGCCGAGGGAACGCAGTATTTT. Protein product: CASSEVSWGGGAEGTQYF.

The chain joins TRBV11-2 to TRBJ1-4; 9 positions match TRBD1. CDR3 length: 17 residues. Germline V CDR1 and CDR2: SGHAT, FQNNGV. The junction had 14 bases not matched to a gene; V was cut back by 6 bases and J by 6 bases. CDR3 amino acids: CASRPGTGFIIDEKLFF. CDR3 DNA: TGTGCCAGCAGGCCGGGGACAGGGTTTATTATTGATGAAAAACTGTTTTTT. The variable domain in full, completed from reference TRBV11-2 and TRBJ1-4, reads EAGVAQSPRYKIIEKRQSVAFWCNPISGHATLYWYQQILGQGPKLLIQFQNNGVVDDSQLPKDRFSAERLKGVDSTLKIQPAKLEDSAVYLCASRPGTGFIIDEKLFFGSGTQLSVL.

This clone was detected once. The V call is TRBV28, the J call TRBJ2-7; 8 bases agree with TRBD2. J lost 6 bases, V lost 6 bases, and 10 bases had no gene match. CDR1 is MDHEN and CDR2 is SYDVKM in the germline V gene. This CDR3 is built from 14 residues. The CDR3 DNA reads TGTGCCAGCAGACCCACGGGACTAGTCGGCGAGCAGTACTTC. Its translation is CASRPTGLVGEQYF.

This clone has a single count. The CDR3 coding sequence is TGCGCCAGCAGCTGGGGACAGGGACCGAACACTGAAGCTTTCTTT. Translating it yields CASSWGQGPNTEAFF. The genes are TRBV5-1 and TRBJ1-1; TRBD1 matches 9 bases. The CDR3 has 15 amino acids. Germline CDR1 reads SGHRS; CDR2 reads YFSETQ. J was trimmed by 1 base and V by 3 bases; bases with no gene match: 4.

CDR3 sequence reads: CASSYFGQGSGNTIYF. The CDR3 DNA reads as TGTGCCAGCAGTTATTTTGGACAGGGGTCCGGAAACACCATATATTTT. The chain carries TRBV6-5 and TRBJ1-3, with 9 positions matching TRBD1. The CDR3 consists of 16 residues. With V trimmed by 3 bases and J by 4 bases, 7 bases remained unmatched. Germline assignment: CDR1 MNHEY and CDR2 SVGAGI.

The V gene is TRBV30, the J gene TRBJ2-1; 12 nucleotides agree with TRBD2. There are 15 residues in the CDR3. V dropped 5 bases and J dropped 0; count of bases not matched to a gene: 2. Germline CDR1 is GTSNPN and CDR2 is SVGIG (reference sequence). This chain's CDR3 is CAWQTSGSSYNEQFF. For the CDR3, the DNA is TGTGCCTGGCAGACTAGCGGGAGCTCCTACAATGAGCAGTTCTTC.

The chain uses TRBV4-3 and TRBJ1-6; 12 bases line up with TRBD1. Trimming removed 3 bases from V and 7 bases from J; junction bases left unmatched: 1. The CDR3 runs 15 residues. The germline V gene encodes CDR1 LGHNA and CDR2 YSLEER. DNA for the CDR3: TGCGCCAGCAGCCAGGGACAGGGGGCCAATTCACCCCTCCACTTT. Translating it yields CASSQGQGANSPLHF.

The chain is built from TRBV4-2 and TRBJ2-7, with 13 bases that match TRBD2. Germline loops: CDR1 LGHNA, CDR2 YNFKEQ. The CDR3 spans 21 residues. The J segment lost 4 bases and the V segment lost 0 bases, leaving 18 bases of the junction unmatched. CDR3 nucleotides: TGTGCCAGCAGCCAAGATAGGTTGGGTCTCACTAGCGGGAGGGTAGAGTACGAGCAGTACTTC. Translation gives CASSQDRLGLTSGRVEYEQYF.

This clone was seen a few times. The chain carries TRBV29-1 and TRBJ1-2, with D maybe TRBD1 (5 bases). Germline CDR1 reads SQVTM; CDR2 reads ANQGSEA. The CDR3 runs to 16 residues. V was cut by 0 bases and J by 11 bases, with 25 bases left in between. CDR3 sequence (DNA): TGCAGCGTTGAAGATTGGGGGGGGGTGGCCAGGGAAAAGTACACCTTC. This sequence encodes CSVEDWGGVAREKYTF.

The V and J genes are TRBV7-3 and TRBJ2-1; TRBD2 might be the D (5 bases). Trimming pared 2 bases from V and 7 bases from J, leaving 9 bases between. Germline CDR1 and CDR2: SGHTA and FQGTGA. The CDR3 runs 13 residues. The CDR3 protein is CASSLWPGNEQFF. In DNA, the CDR3 is TGTGCCAGCAGCTTATGGCCGGGGAATGAGCAGTTCTTC.

This rearrangement joins TRBV7-2 to TRBJ1-1; D remains ambiguous. Trimming removed 4 bases from V and 9 bases from J, with 9 bases in between. The CDR3 length is 11 residues. Germline V gene data show CDR1 as SGHTA and CDR2 as FQGNSA. The CDR3 nucleotides read TGTGCCAGCAGCTCCGGGGTCCAAGCTTTCTTT. It yields the protein CASSSGVQAFF.

Note on this clone: The junction differs from germline at one of its ends, possibly a read error. CDR3 DNA sequence: TGTTCCAGCAGCGTACAACTGACTGGGAACACTGAAGCTTTCTTT. Protein product: CSSSVQLTGNTEAFF. The J gene is TRBJ1-1, the V gene TRBV7-9, with D unresolved. This CDR3 region has 15 residues. The V gene's germline CDR1 is SEHNR and CDR2 FQNEAQ (reference sequence). The full variable domain, in which reference TRBV7-9 and TRBJ1-1 provide the parts outside the CDR3, is DTGVSQNPRHKITKRGQNVTFRCDPISEHNRLYWYRQTLGQGPEFLTYFQNEAQLEKSRLLSDRFSAERPKGSFSTLEIQRTEQGDSAMYLCSSSVQLTGNTEAFFGQGTRLTVV.

V is TRBV2 and J is TRBJ1-5, with D perhaps matching TRBD1 (6 bases). Germline assignment: CDR1 SNHLY and CDR2 FYNNEI. V was pared by 6 bases and J by 4 bases, with 10 bases between. The CDR3 runs 13 residues. The CDR3 reads CASRGQANQPQHF. CDR3 nucleotides: TGTGCCAGCAGGGGACAAGCGAATCAGCCCCAGCATTTT.

The rearrangement uses TRBV19 and TRBJ2-4; 11 bases are shared with TRBD2. Germline trimming cut 5 bases from V and 1 base from J; bases unmatched to any gene: 4. Per the germline V gene, CDR1 is LNHDA and CDR2 is SQIVND (reference sequence). The CDR3 sequence is 16 residues long. CDR3: CASSAWTSGAKNIQYF. The CDR3 coding sequence is TGTGCCAGTAGTGCCTGGACTAGCGGGGCCAAAAACATTCAGTACTTC.

The rearrangement links TRBV9 to TRBJ1-3, with a possible D match to TRBD1 (6 bases). Germline CDR1 reads SGDLS; CDR2 reads YYNGEE. Trimming removed 0 bases from V and 0 bases from J, with 16 bases in between. The CDR3 totals 18 residues. This CDR3 is CASSVAGNRAPSGNTIYF. The CDR3 DNA follows: TGTGCCAGCAGCGTAGCCGGCAACAGGGCCCCCTCTGGAAACACCATATATTTT.

This clone has only a few counts. V usage is TRBV6-5 and J usage is TRBJ1-6, with D uncertain. This CDR3 spans 15 amino acids. CDR1 MNHEY and CDR2 SVGAGI come from the germline V gene. V was shortened by 0 bases and J by 14 bases, with 17 bases between the two germline ends. The CDR3 nucleotides read TGTGCCAGCAGTTACTCTGCCGACACCTCTCGGTCCCTCCACTTT. Translation gives CASSYSADTSRSLHF.

The table lists this clone with a few counts. The chain is built from TRBV5-6 and TRBJ2-1; D perhaps matches TRBD2 (6 bases). Germline loops: CDR1 SGHDT, CDR2 YYEEEE. The length of the CDR3 is 16 residues. Between the trimmed V and J ends, which lost 3 bases and 0 bases, there was a span of 13 bases. The DNA for the CDR3 is TGTGCCAGCAGCTCCACCCTAGCGAGCTCCTACAATGAGCAGTTCTTC. Protein product: CASSSTLASSYNEQFF.